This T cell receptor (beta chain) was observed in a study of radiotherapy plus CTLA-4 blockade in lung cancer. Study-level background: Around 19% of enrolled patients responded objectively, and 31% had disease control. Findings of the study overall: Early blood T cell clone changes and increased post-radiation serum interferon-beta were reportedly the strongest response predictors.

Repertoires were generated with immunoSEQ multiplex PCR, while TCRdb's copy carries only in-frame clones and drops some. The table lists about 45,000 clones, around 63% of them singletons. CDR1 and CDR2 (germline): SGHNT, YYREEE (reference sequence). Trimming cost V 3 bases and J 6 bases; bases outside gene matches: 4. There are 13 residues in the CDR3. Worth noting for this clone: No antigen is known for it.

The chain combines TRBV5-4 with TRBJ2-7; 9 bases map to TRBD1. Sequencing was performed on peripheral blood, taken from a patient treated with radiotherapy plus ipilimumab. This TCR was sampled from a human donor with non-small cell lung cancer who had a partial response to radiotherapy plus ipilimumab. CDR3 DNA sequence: TGTGCCAGCAGCTCACAGGGGGCGGCCGAGCAGTACTTC. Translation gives CASSSQGAAEQYF.